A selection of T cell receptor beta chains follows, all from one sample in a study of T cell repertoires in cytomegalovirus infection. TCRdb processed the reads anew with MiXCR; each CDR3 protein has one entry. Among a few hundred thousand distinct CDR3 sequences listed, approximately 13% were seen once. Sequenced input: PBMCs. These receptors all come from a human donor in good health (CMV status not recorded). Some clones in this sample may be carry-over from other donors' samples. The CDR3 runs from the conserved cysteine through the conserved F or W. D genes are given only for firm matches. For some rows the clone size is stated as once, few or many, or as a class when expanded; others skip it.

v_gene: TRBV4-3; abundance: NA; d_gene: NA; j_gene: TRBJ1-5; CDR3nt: TGCGCCAGCAGCCCTTCGAGGTTTAGCAATCAGCCCCAGCATTTT; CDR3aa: CASSPSRFSNQPQHF
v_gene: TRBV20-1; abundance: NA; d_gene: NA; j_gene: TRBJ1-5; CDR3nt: TGCAGTGCAACGGGGCGGGACAGCAATCAGCCCCAGCATTTT; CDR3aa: CSATGRDSNQPQHF
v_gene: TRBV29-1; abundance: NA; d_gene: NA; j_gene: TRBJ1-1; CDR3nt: TGCAGCGTCCAAAACCTTGGGGGGTCTGGGGAAGCTTTCTTT; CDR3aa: CSVQNLGGSGEAFF
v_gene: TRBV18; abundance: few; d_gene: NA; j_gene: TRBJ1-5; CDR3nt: TGTGCCAGCTCACCTCGGGCCCAGGCCCTCAATCAGCCCCAGCATTTT; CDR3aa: CASSPRAQALNQPQHF
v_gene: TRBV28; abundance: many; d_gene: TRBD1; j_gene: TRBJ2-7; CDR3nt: TGTGCCAGCAGTTTACAGGGGGCGCGCTACGAGCAGTACTTC; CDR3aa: CASSLQGARYEQYF
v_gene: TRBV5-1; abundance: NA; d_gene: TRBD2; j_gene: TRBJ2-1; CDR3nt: TGCGCCAGCAGCTTGGGGACTAGCGCAGGTGAGCAGTTCTTC; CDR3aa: CASSLGTSAGEQFF
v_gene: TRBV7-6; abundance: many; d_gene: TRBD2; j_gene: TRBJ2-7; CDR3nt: TGTGCCAGCAGCCTTGGCGGGAGGGGCTACGAGCAGTACTTC; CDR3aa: CASSLGGRGYEQYF
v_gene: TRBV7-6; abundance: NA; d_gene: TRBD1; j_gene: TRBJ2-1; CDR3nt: TGTGCCAGCAGCGTACAGGGGCCTACCTACAATGAGCAGTTCTTC; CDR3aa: CASSVQGPTYNEQFF
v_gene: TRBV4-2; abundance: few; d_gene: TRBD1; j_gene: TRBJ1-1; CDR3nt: TGTGCCAGCAGCCGTGACAGGGCCGACACTGAAGCTTTCTTT; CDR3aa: CASSRDRADTEAFF
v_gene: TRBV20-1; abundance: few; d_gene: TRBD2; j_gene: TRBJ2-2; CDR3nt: TGCAGTGCTAGAGGGGGGACTAGCGGGACCGGGGAGCTGTTTTTT; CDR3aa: CSARGGTSGTGELFF
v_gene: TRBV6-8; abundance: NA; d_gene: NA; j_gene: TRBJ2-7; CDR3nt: TGTGCCAGCAGTTACTTCAAGAGCTACGAGCAGTACTTC; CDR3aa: CASSYFKSYEQYF
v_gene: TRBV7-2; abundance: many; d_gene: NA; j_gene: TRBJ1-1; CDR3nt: TGTGCCAGCAGCTTTTGGGGCATGAACACTGAAGCTTTCTTT; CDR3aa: CASSFWGMNTEAFF
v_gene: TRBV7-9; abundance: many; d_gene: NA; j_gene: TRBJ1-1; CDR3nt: TGTGCCAGCAGCTTATTATCTGAAGCTTTCTTT; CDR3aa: CASSLLSEAFF
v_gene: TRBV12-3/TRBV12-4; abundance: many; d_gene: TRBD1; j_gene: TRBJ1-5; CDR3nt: TGTGCCAGCAGTTTTCAGGGGGGTAATCAGCCCCAGCATTTT; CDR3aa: CASSFQGGNQPQHF
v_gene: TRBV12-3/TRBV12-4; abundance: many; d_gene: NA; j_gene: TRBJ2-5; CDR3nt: TGTGCCAGCAGTTTGGGGGTGGATGAGACCCAGTACTTC; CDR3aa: CASSLGVDETQYF
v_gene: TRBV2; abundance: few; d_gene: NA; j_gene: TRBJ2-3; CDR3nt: TGTGCCAGCAGTGAACGGACTTTAGGTAGTACGCAGTATTTT; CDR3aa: CASSERTLGSTQYF
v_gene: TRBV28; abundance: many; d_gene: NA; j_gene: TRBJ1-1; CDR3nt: TGTGCCAGCAGCGGATCCGGGACAATGAACACTGAAGCTTTCTTT; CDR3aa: CASSGSGTMNTEAFF
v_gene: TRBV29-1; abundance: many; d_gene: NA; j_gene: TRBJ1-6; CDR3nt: TGCAGCGTTAAGGAACTCTATAATTCACCCCTCCACTTT; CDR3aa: CSVKELYNSPLHF
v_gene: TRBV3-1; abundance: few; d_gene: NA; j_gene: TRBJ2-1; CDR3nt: TGTGCCAGCAGCCCCGCGGACTCGACCAATGAGCAGTTCTTC; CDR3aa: CASSPADSTNEQFF
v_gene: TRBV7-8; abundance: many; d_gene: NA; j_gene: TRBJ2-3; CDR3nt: TGTGCCAGCAGCTTAAGGTGGCAGTCTAGCACAGATACGCAGTATTTT; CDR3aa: CASSLRWQSSTDTQYF
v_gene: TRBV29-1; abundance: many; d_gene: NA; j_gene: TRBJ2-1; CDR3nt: TGCAGCGTTAGGAGGGGTGGCAATGAGCAGTTCTTC; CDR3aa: CSVRRGGNEQFF
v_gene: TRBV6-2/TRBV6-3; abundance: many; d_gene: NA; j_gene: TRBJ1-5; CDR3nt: TGTGCCAGCAGCCTTGGGACCGTTAGCAATCAGCCCCAGCATTTT; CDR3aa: CASSLGTVSNQPQHF
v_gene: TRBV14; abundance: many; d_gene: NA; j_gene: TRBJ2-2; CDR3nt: TGTGCCAGCAGCCGAGCCGGGACGCCAAACACCGGGGAGCTGTTTTTT; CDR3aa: CASSRAGTPNTGELFF
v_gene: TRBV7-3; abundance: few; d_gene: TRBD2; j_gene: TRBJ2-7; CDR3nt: TGTGCCAGCATCCTTAAGCCCATCCGGCGGGAGTGCTACGAGCAGTACTTC; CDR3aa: CASILKPIRRECYEQYF
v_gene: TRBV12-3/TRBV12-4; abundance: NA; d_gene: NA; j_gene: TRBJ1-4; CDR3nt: TGTGCCAGCAGTTTAAGGACGGTTGCAACTAATGAAAAACTGTTTTTT; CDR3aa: CASSLRTVATNEKLFF
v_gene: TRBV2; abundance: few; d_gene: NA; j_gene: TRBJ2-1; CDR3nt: TGTGCCAGCAGGGCAGACACGAACAATGAGCAGTTCTTC; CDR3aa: CASRADTNNEQFF
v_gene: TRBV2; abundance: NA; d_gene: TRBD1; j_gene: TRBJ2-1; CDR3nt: TGTGCCAGCACCGGGACAGGCCCCTACAATGAGCAGTTCTTC; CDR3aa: CASTGTGPYNEQFF
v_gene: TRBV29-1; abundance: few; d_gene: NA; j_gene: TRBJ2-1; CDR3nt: TGCAGCGTTGAAGGGGGGCGGGATAGCTCCTACAATGAGCAGTTCTTC; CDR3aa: CSVEGGRDSSYNEQFF
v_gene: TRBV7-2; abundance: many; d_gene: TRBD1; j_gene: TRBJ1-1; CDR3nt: TGTGCCAGCAGCCGGGGACAGGTCAACACTGAAGCTTTCTTT; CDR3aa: CASSRGQVNTEAFF
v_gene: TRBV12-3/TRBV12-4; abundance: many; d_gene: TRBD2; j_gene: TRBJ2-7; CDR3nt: TGTGCCAGCAGCTACCCTAGCGGGGGGGCCGGGTACGAGCAGTACTTC; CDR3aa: CASSYPSGGAGYEQYF
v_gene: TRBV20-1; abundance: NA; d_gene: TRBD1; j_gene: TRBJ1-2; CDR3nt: TGCAGTGCTAGACACGGGACAGGGGATGGCTACACCTTC; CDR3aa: CSARHGTGDGYTF
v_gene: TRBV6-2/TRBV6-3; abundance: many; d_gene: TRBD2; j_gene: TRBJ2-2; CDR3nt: TGTGCCAGCAGTTCCGGGGCGGGAGCGCACACCGGGGAGCTGTTTTTT; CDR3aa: CASSSGAGAHTGELFF
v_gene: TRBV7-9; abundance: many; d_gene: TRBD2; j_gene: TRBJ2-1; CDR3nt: TGTGCCAGCAGCCGGACTAGCCTCCCCGGTGAGCAGTTCTTC; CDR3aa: CASSRTSLPGEQFF
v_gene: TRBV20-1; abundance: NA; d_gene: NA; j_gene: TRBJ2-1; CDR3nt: TGCAGTGCTAGGAAATATGGTTACAATGAGCAGTTCTTC; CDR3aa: CSARKYGYNEQFF
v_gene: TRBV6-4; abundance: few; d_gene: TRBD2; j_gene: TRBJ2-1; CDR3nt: TGTGCCAGCAGTGAACTAGCGGGGCACAATGAGCAGTTCTTC; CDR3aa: CASSELAGHNEQFF
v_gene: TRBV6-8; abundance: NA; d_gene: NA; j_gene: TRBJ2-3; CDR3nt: TGTGCCAGCAGTTACTCGCAGGGATCAGATACGCAGTATTTT; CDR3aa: CASSYSQGSDTQYF
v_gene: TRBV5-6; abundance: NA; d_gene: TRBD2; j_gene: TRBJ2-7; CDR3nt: TGTGCCAGCAGCCAACCGGGACTACCCACCTACGAGCAGTACTTC; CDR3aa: CASSQPGLPTYEQYF